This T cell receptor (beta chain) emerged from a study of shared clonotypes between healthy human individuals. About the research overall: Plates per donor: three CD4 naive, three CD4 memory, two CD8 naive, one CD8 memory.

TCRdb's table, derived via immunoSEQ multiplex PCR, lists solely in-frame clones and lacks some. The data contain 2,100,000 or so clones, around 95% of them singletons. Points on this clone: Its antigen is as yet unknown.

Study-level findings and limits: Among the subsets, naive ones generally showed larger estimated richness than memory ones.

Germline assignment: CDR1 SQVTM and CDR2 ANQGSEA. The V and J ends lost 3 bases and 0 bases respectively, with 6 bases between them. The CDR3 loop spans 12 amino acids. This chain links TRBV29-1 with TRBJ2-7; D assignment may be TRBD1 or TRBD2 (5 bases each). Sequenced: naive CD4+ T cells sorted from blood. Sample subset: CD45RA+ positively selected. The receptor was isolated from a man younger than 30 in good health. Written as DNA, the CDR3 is TGCAGCGTTGAGGGGGTCTCCTACGAGCAGTACTTC. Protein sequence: CSVEGVSYEQYF.